These 9 T cell receptor beta chains originate from one sample sequenced in a study of long-term antiretroviral therapy in people with HIV. Samples were assayed with immunoSEQ v3.0 at survey level. Method: immunoSEQ multiplex PCR; TCRdb's copy keeps in-frame clones and lacks some. Of under 45,000 clones listed, around 85% are singletons. Sequences were derived from unsorted PBMCs, sampled 3.1 years after starting antiretroviral therapy. These receptors came from a woman between 50 and 59 years old with HIV.

This rearrangement joins TRBV11-2 to TRBJ1-1; D call uncertain. CDR1 and CDR2 from the germline V gene are SGHAT and FQNNGV. This CDR3 is built from 13 residues. V was trimmed by 5 bases and J by 1 base, leaving 8 bases between them. Written as DNA, the CDR3 is TGTGCCAGCAGCCCAAACAGGAACACTGAAGCTTTCTTT. Translating it yields CASSPNRNTEAFF.

The rearrangement links TRBV19 to TRBJ1-2, with D possibly TRBD1 on 6 matching bases. There are 15 residues in the CDR3. CDR1 and CDR2 from the germline V gene are LNHDA and SQIVND (reference sequence). V lost 5 bases to trimming and J lost 4 bases, with 17 bases between them. The CDR3 DNA sequence: TGTGCCAGTAGTTCGCCCCTCACAGGGCCCTATGGCTACACCTTC. It specifies CASSSPLTGPYGYTF.

The chain recombines TRBV7-2 with TRBJ2-7, with 14 bases aligning to TRBD2. Per the germline V gene, CDR1 is SGHTA and CDR2 is FQGNSA. The CDR3 length is 14 residues. Trimming at V came to 3 bases and at J to 10 bases, leaving 5 bases not matched to a gene. For the CDR3, the DNA is TGTGCCAGCAGCTTCCCGGGACTAGCGGGGGCCCAGTACTTC. Translated, it gives CASSFPGLAGAQYF.

This clone has only one observation. V is TRBV28 and J is TRBJ1-1; perhaps TRBD1 as D (5 bases). With 3 bases removed from V and 1 base from J, the gap between germline ends came to 15 bases. Germline V gene sequence: CDR1 MDHEN, CDR2 SYDVKM. The CDR3 totals 16 residues. Here the CDR3 reads CASSFSLGDPNTEAFF. In DNA, the CDR3 is TGTGCCAGCAGTTTCTCGCTCGGGGACCCGAACACTGAAGCTTTCTTT.

This CDR3 reads CASSEYRGILDTQYF. CDR3 sequence (DNA): TGTGCCAGCAGTGAATACAGGGGGATATTGGATACGCAGTATTTT. V usage is TRBV25-1 and J usage is TRBJ2-3; 7 positions match TRBD1. V gave up 0 bases and J gave up 6 bases; unmatched junction bases: 6. The CDR3 sequence is 15 residues long. CDR1 MGHDK and CDR2 SYGVNS come from the germline V gene.

The chain has TRBV18 and TRBJ2-4; D is possibly TRBD1 (5 bases). Germline CDR1 reads KGHSH; CDR2 reads LQKENI. Trimming cost V 0 bases and J 3 bases, with 6 bases left between them. CDR3 length: 14 residues. Here the CDR3 DNA reads TGTGCCAGCTCACCACCGGACAACAAAAACATTCAGTACTTC. This sequence encodes CASSPPDNKNIQYF.

V is TRBV30 and J is TRBJ2-3; TRBD1 matches at 10 bases. The CDR3 consists of 13 residues. The V gene's germline CDR1 is GTSNPN and CDR2 SVGIG (reference sequence). The V and J ends lost 3 bases and 6 bases, in that order; junction bases with no gene match: 3. This CDR3 reads CAWSGTGVDTQYF. The CDR3 DNA reads TGTGCCTGGAGCGGGACAGGGGTGGATACGCAGTATTTT.

This chain joins TRBV6-4 and TRBJ1-1; D remains unclear. With 3 bases removed from V and 2 bases from J, the gap between germline ends came to 7 bases. CDR1 is MRHNA, CDR2 SNTAGT, per germline. This CDR3 has 13 amino acids. CDR3: CASSELRNTEAFF. CDR3 bases: TGTGCCAGCAGTGAGCTACGTAACACTGAAGCTTTCTTT.

This chain uses TRBV27 with TRBJ1-5; no reliable D call. The germline CDR1 and CDR2 sequences are MNHEY and SMNVEV (reference sequence). Trimming took 3 bases from V and 1 from J, leaving 4 bases between them. The CDR3 runs to 13 residues. CDR3 amino acids: CASSFNSNQPQHF. The CDR3 DNA is TGTGCCAGCAGTTTCAACAGCAATCAGCCCCAGCATTTT.